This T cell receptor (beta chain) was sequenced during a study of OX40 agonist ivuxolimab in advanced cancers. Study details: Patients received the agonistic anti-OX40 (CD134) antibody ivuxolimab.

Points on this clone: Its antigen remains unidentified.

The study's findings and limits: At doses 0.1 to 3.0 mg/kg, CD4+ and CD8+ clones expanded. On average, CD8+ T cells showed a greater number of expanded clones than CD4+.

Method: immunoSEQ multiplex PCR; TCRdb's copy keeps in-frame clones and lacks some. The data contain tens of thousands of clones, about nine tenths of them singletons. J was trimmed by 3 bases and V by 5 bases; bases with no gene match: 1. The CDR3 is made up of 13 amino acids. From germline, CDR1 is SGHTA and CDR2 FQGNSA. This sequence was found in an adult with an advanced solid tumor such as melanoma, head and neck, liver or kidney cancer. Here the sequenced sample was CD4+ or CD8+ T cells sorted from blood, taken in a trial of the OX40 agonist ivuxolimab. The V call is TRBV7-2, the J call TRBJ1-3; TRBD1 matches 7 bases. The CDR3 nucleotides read TGTGCCAGCAGCAGGGGGCTTGGAAACACCATATATTTT. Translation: CASSRGLGNTIYF. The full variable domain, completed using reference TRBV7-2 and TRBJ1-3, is GAGVSQSPSNKVTEKGKDVELRCDPISGHTALYWYRQSLGQGLEFLIYFQGNSAPDKSGLPSDRFSAERTGGSVSTLTIQRTQQEDSAVYLCASSRGLGNTIYFGEGSWLTVV.